Below, 12 T cell receptor beta chains from the same sample are listed, as sequenced in a study of T cell responses to AZD1222 COVID-19 vaccine. Only in-frame clones appear in the TCRdb table, and some are missing; sequencing was by immunoSEQ multiplex PCR. The data contain some 150,000 clones, around 90% of them singletons. Sequencing was performed on peripheral blood, taken 28 days after the second AZD1222 dose. The receptors come from an adult who received the AZD1222 COVID-19 vaccine.

The chain combines TRBV19 with TRBJ1-5, with D uncertain. V was cut by 3 bases and J by 2 bases, with 8 bases left in between. Germline-derived CDR1 and CDR2 are LNHDA and SQIVND (reference sequence). The CDR3 has 14 amino acids. CDR3 nucleotide sequence: TGTGCCAGTAGTATTCAGACGGGCAATCAGCCCCAGCATTTT. Translation: CASSIQTGNQPQHF.

The rearrangement uses TRBV5-4 and TRBJ1-3; D gene unclear. This CDR3 has 15 amino acids. V was trimmed by 3 bases and J by 0 bases, leaving 10 bases between them. CDR1 is SGHNT, CDR2 YYREEE, per germline (reference sequence). The CDR3 DNA is TGTGCCAGCAGCTATGACACCTACTCTGGAAACACCATATATTTT. Encoded protein: CASSYDTYSGNTIYF.

The chain is built from TRBV4-2 and TRBJ1-2; D possibly corresponds to TRBD1 (6 bases). With 4 bases removed from V and 0 bases from J, the gap between germline ends came to 12 bases. Germline lookup yields CDR1 LGHNA and CDR2 YNFKEQ. The CDR3 is 15 residues long. This CDR3 is CASSPSGVANYGYTF. In DNA form, the CDR3 reads TGTGCCAGCAGCCCCTCAGGGGTCGCTAACTATGGCTACACCTTC.

The J gene is TRBJ1-5, the V gene TRBV4-1; 7 nucleotides match TRBD1. Trimming cost V 1 base and J 6 bases; bases outside gene matches: 3. The CDR3 extends over 14 amino acids. CDR1 and CDR2 (germline): MGHRA, YSYEKL. The chain's CDR3 is CASSQVAGGQPQHF. The CDR3 DNA reads TGCGCCAGCAGCCAAGTTGCAGGGGGTCAGCCCCAGCATTTT.

In its sample, this clone was seen once. J is TRBJ2-1 and V is TRBV3-1 (or the pseudogene TRBV3-2), with TRBD2 identical over 10 bases. V lost 4 bases, J lost 6 bases, and 9 bases stayed unmatched. CDR3 length: 16 amino acids. Germline CDR1 reads LGHDT; CDR2 reads YNNKEL (reference sequence). The CDR3 DNA reads TGTGCCAGCAGCCTCCTTCCCGGGACTAGCGCCAATGAGCAGTTCTTC. This translates into CASSLLPGTSANEQFF.

The chain couples TRBV7-2 to TRBJ1-2; TRBD1 agrees at 11 bases. V trimming: 8 bases; J trimming: 12 bases; junction bases outside the gene matches: 17. Germline-derived CDR1 and CDR2 are SGHTA and FQGNSA. The CDR3 runs 15 residues. The CDR3 loop reads CASRTGGPSVGQNTF. CDR3 DNA sequence: TGTGCCAGCCGGACAGGGGGCCCGTCTGTAGGGCAGAACACCTTC.

The V call is TRBV11-2, the J call TRBJ2-4; 11 bases are shared with TRBD2. The junction had 4 bases not matched to a gene; V was cut back by 5 bases and J by 7 bases. CDR3 length: 14 residues. Germline CDR1 SGHAT, CDR2 FQNNGV. In DNA form, the CDR3 reads TGTGCCAGCAGCGTACTAGCGGGAGATAACATTCAGTACTTC. Protein sequence: CASSVLAGDNIQYF. The full variable domain, its missing parts supplied by reference TRBV11-2 and TRBJ2-4, is EAGVAQSPRYKIIEKRQSVAFWCNPISGHATLYWYQQILGQGPKLLIQFQNNGVVDDSQLPKDRFSAERLKGVDSTLKIQPAKLEDSAVYLCASSVLAGDNIQYFGAGTRLSVL.

The V and J genes are TRBV19 and TRBJ2-2; 7 positions agree with TRBD2. The ends lost 8 bases at V and 4 bases at J; junction bases unmatched: 13. CDR3 length: 16 amino acids. CDR1 is LNHDA and CDR2 is SQIVND in the germline V gene (reference sequence). The CDR3 is CASRRKAGRGTGELFF. As DNA, the CDR3 is TGTGCCAGTCGACGAAAGGCAGGGAGGGGCACCGGGGAGCTGTTTTTT.

The rearrangement joins TRBV7-8 to TRBJ1-6; a weak D match, TRBD1 (5 bases). CDR3 length: 14 residues. CDR1 and CDR2 (germline): SGHVS, FQNEAQ. V lost 6 bases to trimming and J lost 8 bases, with 14 bases between them. CDR3 residues: CASRYRDGDSPLHF. As DNA, the CDR3 is TGTGCCAGCAGGTACCGGGACGGAGATTCACCCCTCCACTTT.

The chain has TRBV19 and TRBJ1-2; 7 positions match TRBD1. The CDR3 runs 14 residues. Trimming took 7 bases from V and 4 from J; bases not matched to a gene: 9. Germline V gene lookup returns CDR1 LNHDA and CDR2 SQIVND (reference sequence). The CDR3 DNA follows: TGTGCCAGTAAAGCGCCCGACAGGGCCTATGGCTACACCTTC. Amino acid sequence: CASKAPDRAYGYTF.

This chain joins TRBV4-3 and TRBJ1-1; TRBD1 aligns across 10 bases. This CDR3 contains 14 residues. Germline CDR1 and CDR2: LGHNA and YSLEER. The J segment lost 1 base and the V segment lost 5 bases, leaving 1 base of the junction unmatched. CDR3 protein: CASSRDRGNTEAFF. Here the CDR3 DNA reads TGCGCCAGCAGCAGGGACAGGGGGAACACTGAAGCTTTCTTT.

The chain uses TRBV7-2 and TRBJ2-7, with D possibly TRBD1 on 5 matching bases. Between the trimmed V and J ends, which lost 5 bases and 2 bases, there was a span of 10 bases. Germline V lookup: CDR1 SGHTA, CDR2 FQGNSA. This CDR3 is 13 amino acids long. The CDR3 loop is CASSLRQTYEQYF. For the CDR3, the DNA is TGTGCCAGCAGCCTCCGACAGACCTACGAGCAGTACTTC.